This T cell receptor beta chain came from a study of cytomegalovirus exposure and HLA in healthy donors. The V gene's germline CDR1 is SGHNT and CDR2 YYREEE (reference sequence). CDR3 length equals 15 residues. The ends lost 10 bases at V and 4 bases at J; junction bases unmatched: 12. 60 Vbeta and 13 Jbeta primers were used in PCR. Data came from immunoSEQ multiplex PCR; TCRdb stores just in-frame clones and leaves some out. Of around 130,000 clones detected, 81% appear once; the ten largest clones hold 0.7%. The chain recombines TRBV5-4 with TRBJ2-1, with TRBD2 matching 9 bases. The receptor's source is a man aged 18 to 29 in good health and CMV-seronegative. Input material: PBMCs. DNA of the CDR3: TGTGCCCCGGGGGGCGCGGGGGGGCTATACAATGAGCAGTTCTTC. It specifies CAPGGAGGLYNEQFF.